A selection of T cell receptor beta chains follows, all from one sample in a study of regulatory T cells in long-lasting Graves disease. TCRdb passed the multiplex PCR reads through MiXCR, listing each CDR3 protein once. The sample consists of hundreds of thousands of distinct CDR3 sequences, over 14% of them appearing once. These same records also appear under a second study, on T cells in Graves' hyperthyroidism and ophthalmopathy.

Source: peripheral blood mononuclear cells (PBMCs), taken at new diagnosis, from a patient treated with antithyroid drugs. These receptors were taken from a woman aged 40 to 50 with Graves disease. CDR3s include the opening cysteine and the closing phenylalanine or tryptophan. Each record gives: CDR3 DNA, CDR3 protein, V gene, D gene, J gene, clone size. D genes are given only for firm matches. Clone size appears in some rows only: once, few, many, or a class for an expanded clone.

CDR3nt: TGTGCCAGCAGTGAAAACAGGGGTAATGAAAAACTGTTTTTT; CDR3aa: CASSENRGNEKLFF; v_gene: TRBV2; d_gene: TRBD1; j_gene: TRBJ1-4; abundance: many
CDR3nt: TGTGCCAGCAGTCCCCTAATTGGCTACGAGCAGTACTTC; CDR3aa: CASSPLIGYEQYF; v_gene: TRBV28; d_gene: NA; j_gene: TRBJ2-7; abundance: NA
CDR3nt: TGTGCCAGCAGTTCGCTACAGGGGGCCCTCTACAATGAGCAGTTCTTC; CDR3aa: CASSSLQGALYNEQFF; v_gene: TRBV6-5; d_gene: TRBD1; j_gene: TRBJ2-1; abundance: many
CDR3nt: TGCAGTGCTAGTAGAGGACAGTACCAAGAGACCCAGTACTTC; CDR3aa: CSASRGQYQETQYF; v_gene: TRBV20-1; d_gene: NA; j_gene: TRBJ2-5; abundance: many
CDR3nt: TGTGCCACCAGTGATTTGGGGACAGGGGTGTCCGGGGAGCTGTTTTTT; CDR3aa: CATSDLGTGVSGELFF; v_gene: TRBV24-1; d_gene: TRBD1; j_gene: TRBJ2-2; abundance: many
CDR3nt: TGTGCCAGCAGCCATACCCCGGGGACCATGAACACTGAAGCTTTCTTT; CDR3aa: CASSHTPGTMNTEAFF; v_gene: TRBV12-3/TRBV12-4; d_gene: NA; j_gene: TRBJ1-1; abundance: many
CDR3nt: TGTGCCAGCAGCTTAGCGGGTAGCGGGAGAATCACAGATACGCAGTATTTT; CDR3aa: CASSLAGSGRITDTQYF; v_gene: TRBV11-2; d_gene: TRBD2; j_gene: TRBJ2-3; abundance: many
CDR3nt: TGTGCCAGCAGTTTGCGGGACGGAAGCAATCAGCCCCAGCATTTT; CDR3aa: CASSLRDGSNQPQHF; v_gene: TRBV12-3/TRBV12-4; d_gene: NA; j_gene: TRBJ1-5; abundance: many
CDR3nt: TGTGCCAGTAGTATCCGGACAGGGGGCGCTTATGGCTACACCTTC; CDR3aa: CASSIRTGGAYGYTF; v_gene: TRBV19; d_gene: TRBD1; j_gene: TRBJ1-2; abundance: many
CDR3nt: TGTGCCAGCAGTCCTACGACAGGGGGTGTGAGCTACACCTTC; CDR3aa: CASSPTTGGVSYTF; v_gene: TRBV6-2/TRBV6-3; d_gene: TRBD1; j_gene: TRBJ1-2; abundance: NA
CDR3nt: TGTGCCAGCAGCCCCCTAGGTGGGGCCAACGTCCTGACTTTC; CDR3aa: CASSPLGGANVLTF; v_gene: TRBV14; d_gene: NA; j_gene: TRBJ2-6; abundance: many
CDR3nt: TGTGCCAGCAGTTACTCGAGTGGGACTAGCACAGATACGCAGTATTTT; CDR3aa: CASSYSSGTSTDTQYF; v_gene: TRBV6-5; d_gene: NA; j_gene: TRBJ2-3; abundance: NA
CDR3nt: TGTGCCAGCAGCCCTGTGGCTAGCGGGAGGGCCTATGACTCGGGTGAGCAGTTCTTC; CDR3aa: CASSPVASGRAYDSGEQFF; v_gene: TRBV11-3; d_gene: TRBD2; j_gene: TRBJ2-1; abundance: NA
CDR3nt: TGCGCCAGCAGCCAAGGATATAGGTACACTGAAGCTTTCTTT; CDR3aa: CASSQGYRYTEAFF; v_gene: TRBV4-1; d_gene: NA; j_gene: TRBJ1-1; abundance: NA
CDR3nt: TGTGCCAGCAGCTCGGTCTACAGGGGGCGGGGGAACACCGGGGAGCTGTTTTTT; CDR3aa: CASSSVYRGRGNTGELFF; v_gene: TRBV7-2; d_gene: TRBD1; j_gene: TRBJ2-2; abundance: many
CDR3nt: TGTGCCAGCCAAAAGGGTTTGGGGACGTTCTACGAGCAGTACTTC; CDR3aa: CASQKGLGTFYEQYF; v_gene: TRBV6-2/TRBV6-3; d_gene: NA; j_gene: TRBJ2-7; abundance: few
CDR3nt: TGTGCCAGCAGCTTGTCTAATGAGCAGTTCTTC; CDR3aa: CASSLSNEQFF; v_gene: TRBV11-1; d_gene: NA; j_gene: TRBJ2-1; abundance: many
CDR3nt: TGTGCCAGCGGCGGCCGGGCCGGTAACACCGGGGAGCTGTTTTTT; CDR3aa: CASGGRAGNTGELFF; v_gene: TRBV2; d_gene: NA; j_gene: TRBJ2-2; abundance: many
CDR3nt: TGTGCCAGCAGCTTATGGGGGACGAAGACAGATACGCAGTATTTT; CDR3aa: CASSLWGTKTDTQYF; v_gene: TRBV7-2; d_gene: NA; j_gene: TRBJ2-3; abundance: many
CDR3nt: TGCAGTGCTAGCGGGCCGGATAGCTCCTACGAGCAGTACTTC; CDR3aa: CSASGPDSSYEQYF; v_gene: TRBV20-1; d_gene: NA; j_gene: TRBJ2-7; abundance: NA
CDR3nt: TGTGCCACCAGCAGAGATAACCATACCCCGTATTTT; CDR3aa: CATSRDNHTPYF; v_gene: TRBV15; d_gene: NA; j_gene: TRBJ2-3; abundance: many
CDR3nt: TGTGCCAGCAGACCGGGGACAGGGGGCGGTGAGCAGTACTTC; CDR3aa: CASRPGTGGGEQYF; v_gene: TRBV2; d_gene: TRBD1; j_gene: TRBJ2-7; abundance: NA
CDR3nt: TGTGCCACCAGTGACGGGACAGGATACTACAATGAGCAGTTCTTC; CDR3aa: CATSDGTGYYNEQFF; v_gene: TRBV24-1; d_gene: TRBD1; j_gene: TRBJ2-1; abundance: many
CDR3nt: TGTGCCAGCAGCTCCAGCGGGAGAGCCCCAAATGAGACCCAGTACTTC; CDR3aa: CASSSSGRAPNETQYF; v_gene: TRBV12-3/TRBV12-4; d_gene: TRBD2; j_gene: TRBJ2-5; abundance: NA
CDR3nt: TGCAGCTCACGGACTAGCGGGACATATCATGAGCAGTTCTTC; CDR3aa: CSSRTSGTYHEQFF; v_gene: TRBV29-1; d_gene: TRBD2; j_gene: TRBJ2-1; abundance: many
CDR3nt: TGTGCCAGCAGTAAAGTTAGCGGAATGGGGACTGGGGAGCTGTTTTTT; CDR3aa: CASSKVSGMGTGELFF; v_gene: TRBV2; d_gene: NA; j_gene: TRBJ2-2; abundance: many
CDR3nt: TGTGCCAGCAGCTTCGGGCGGGCCCTACAAGAGACCCAGTACTTC; CDR3aa: CASSFGRALQETQYF; v_gene: TRBV11-1; d_gene: NA; j_gene: TRBJ2-5; abundance: many
CDR3nt: TGTGCCAGCAGTTCCTCAGAGACAGGGACCTACGAGCAGTACTTC; CDR3aa: CASSSSETGTYEQYF; v_gene: TRBV12-3/TRBV12-4; d_gene: TRBD1; j_gene: TRBJ2-7; abundance: few
CDR3nt: TGTGCCAGTAGTATAGCGGGGAGGACTGAAGCTTTCTTT; CDR3aa: CASSIAGRTEAFF; v_gene: TRBV19; d_gene: NA; j_gene: TRBJ1-1; abundance: few
CDR3nt: TGTGCCAGCAGCTTACTGGGACAGGGAGGGGTCGGAGATACGCAGTATTTT; CDR3aa: CASSLLGQGGVGDTQYF; v_gene: TRBV11-2; d_gene: TRBD1; j_gene: TRBJ2-3; abundance: many
CDR3nt: TGTGCCAGCAGTTCTGCTGAGCAGTTCTTC; CDR3aa: CASSSAEQFF; v_gene: TRBV12-3/TRBV12-4; d_gene: NA; j_gene: TRBJ2-1; abundance: NA
CDR3nt: TGTGCCAGCAGTTCCGCCTTTTACCTAATGGCGGGAGGGCCGAGCGAGCAGTACTTC; CDR3aa: CASSSAFYLMAGGPSEQYF; v_gene: TRBV27; d_gene: TRBD2; j_gene: TRBJ2-7; abundance: many
CDR3nt: TGTGCCAGCAGTTACCAGGGGGCGAACACTGAAGCTTTCTTT; CDR3aa: CASSYQGANTEAFF; v_gene: TRBV6-5; d_gene: TRBD1; j_gene: TRBJ1-1; abundance: many
CDR3nt: TGTGCCAGCAGTCCTACCGGGAGTTATGAGACCCAGTACTTC; CDR3aa: CASSPTGSYETQYF; v_gene: TRBV7-2; d_gene: NA; j_gene: TRBJ2-5; abundance: many
CDR3nt: TGTGCCAGCAGGGAGGGCCATTGGGAAGCGAACACCGGGGAGCTGTTTTTT; CDR3aa: CASREGHWEANTGELFF; v_gene: TRBV6-1; d_gene: NA; j_gene: TRBJ2-2; abundance: NA
CDR3nt: TGTGCCAGCAGCTTGGACTCCGGTAGACAAGAGACCCAGTACTTC; CDR3aa: CASSLDSGRQETQYF; v_gene: TRBV11-2; d_gene: NA; j_gene: TRBJ2-5; abundance: NA
CDR3nt: TGTGCCAGCAGTTTGGAAGGCTATAATTCACCCCTCCACTTT; CDR3aa: CASSLEGYNSPLHF; v_gene: TRBV12-3/TRBV12-4; d_gene: NA; j_gene: TRBJ1-6; abundance: many
CDR3nt: TGTGCCAGCAGCCAATTAGCGGGATCCTCCTACGAGCAGTACTTC; CDR3aa: CASSQLAGSSYEQYF; v_gene: TRBV11-2; d_gene: TRBD2; j_gene: TRBJ2-7; abundance: many
CDR3nt: TGCAGCGTTGAAGAAAGGACACCCAATGAGCAGTTCTTC; CDR3aa: CSVEERTPNEQFF; v_gene: TRBV29-1; d_gene: NA; j_gene: TRBJ2-1; abundance: few
CDR3nt: TGTGCCAGTAGTGGCGCAGGGGTGGACACCGGGGAGCTGTTTTTT; CDR3aa: CASSGAGVDTGELFF; v_gene: TRBV19; d_gene: NA; j_gene: TRBJ2-2; abundance: few
CDR3nt: TGTGCCAGCAGTGAAGGATACACTTCTAACTATGGCTACACCTTC; CDR3aa: CASSEGYTSNYGYTF; v_gene: TRBV6-1; d_gene: NA; j_gene: TRBJ1-2; abundance: many
CDR3nt: TGTGCCAGCAGTTTCAACGGCCCACAGGGAGATAATTCACCCCTCCACTTT; CDR3aa: CASSFNGPQGDNSPLHF; v_gene: TRBV27; d_gene: NA; j_gene: TRBJ1-6; abundance: NA
CDR3nt: TGCAGCGTTGACAGGGGGCAAGGCTATGGCTACACCTTC; CDR3aa: CSVDRGQGYGYTF; v_gene: TRBV29-1; d_gene: TRBD1; j_gene: TRBJ1-2; abundance: once
CDR3nt: TGTGCCAGTAGTGACCCGGGACTAGCGGGCTACGAGCAGTACTTC; CDR3aa: CASSDPGLAGYEQYF; v_gene: TRBV19; d_gene: TRBD2; j_gene: TRBJ2-7; abundance: many
CDR3nt: TGTGCCAGCAGTTTAGCGCAGGGGGGGAAGCCCCAGCATTTT; CDR3aa: CASSLAQGGKPQHF; v_gene: TRBV12-3/TRBV12-4; d_gene: TRBD1; j_gene: TRBJ1-5; abundance: many
CDR3nt: TGCAGTGCTAGTGCGCTAGCGGGAGGGGAAGAAGATACGCAGTATTTT; CDR3aa: CSASALAGGEEDTQYF; v_gene: TRBV20-1; d_gene: TRBD2; j_gene: TRBJ2-3; abundance: many
CDR3nt: TGTGCCAGCAGATTTAATACAGATACCAGCACCTACGAGCAGTACTTC; CDR3aa: CASRFNTDTSTYEQYF; v_gene: TRBV28; d_gene: NA; j_gene: TRBJ2-7; abundance: NA
CDR3nt: TGTGCCAGCAGCTTAGCCGCTAGCGGGAGGGTCTACAATGAGCAGTTCTTC; CDR3aa: CASSLAASGRVYNEQFF; v_gene: TRBV11-2; d_gene: TRBD2; j_gene: TRBJ2-1; abundance: NA
CDR3nt: TGTGCCACCAACGGCGACACAGATACGCAGTATTTT; CDR3aa: CATNGDTDTQYF; v_gene: TRBV24-1; d_gene: NA; j_gene: TRBJ2-3; abundance: few
CDR3nt: TGTGCCAGCAGTTTCTCTTCTTTGGGGTTATCCGGGGAGCTGTTTTTT; CDR3aa: CASSFSSLGLSGELFF; v_gene: TRBV28; d_gene: NA; j_gene: TRBJ2-2; abundance: NA
CDR3nt: TGTGCCAGCAGCGACCCCCTTGCGGGAGGGAGTCCAGATACGCAGTATTTT; CDR3aa: CASSDPLAGGSPDTQYF; v_gene: TRBV9; d_gene: TRBD2; j_gene: TRBJ2-3; abundance: few
CDR3nt: TGTGCCAGCAGTGGATTGGGGGGAAGGGCCTACAATGAGCAGTTCTTC; CDR3aa: CASSGLGGRAYNEQFF; v_gene: TRBV25-1; d_gene: NA; j_gene: TRBJ2-1; abundance: NA
CDR3nt: TGCGCCAGCAGCTCCCACAACCCCCTGGGTAGCGGACTCTCCTACGAGCAGTACTTC; CDR3aa: CASSSHNPLGSGLSYEQYF; v_gene: TRBV4-1; d_gene: NA; j_gene: TRBJ2-7; abundance: few
CDR3nt: TGTGCCAGCAGCTTAGTCGCCGACAGGGCTTTCTCTGGAAACACCATATATTTT; CDR3aa: CASSLVADRAFSGNTIYF; v_gene: TRBV7-2; d_gene: TRBD1; j_gene: TRBJ1-3; abundance: NA